This T cell receptor beta chain was documented in a study of tumor-infiltrating lymphocytes in primary liver carcinoma. Across the whole study: Ages ranged from 30 to 69, with HCC or mixed HCC-cholangiocarcinoma. All lesions had stage T1-T3 N0M0 and about 4.2 to 10 cm widths. Sample yields, roughly 3.5 to 7.5 million productive TCRbeta reads, were similar across the tissue types.

At least ten counts were recorded for this clonotype. Researchers drew blood RNA from unsorted whole blood and extracted germline DNA as well. TCR beta cDNA was made from around 460 ng total RNA with a constant-region primer. A slightly modified ARM-PCR protocol with three nested multiplex PCR rounds produced these TCR beta libraries. TCRdb re-derived calls from the multiplex PCR reads in MiXCR, one entry per CDR3 protein. The table has approximately 330,000 distinct CDR3 sequences, around 60% seen once; the top ten hold about 6%. Sequencing input: peripheral blood. The clonotype comes from a man aged 35 to 55 with primary liver carcinoma and hepatitis B virus infection.

Here the CDR3 DNA reads TGTGCCAGCAGAGAAAACCGGGACAGGGGCGACGAGCAGTACTTC. This codes for CASRENRDRGDEQYF. The V and J genes are TRBV5-4 and TRBJ2-7; 10 bases fit TRBD1. Germline V CDR1 and CDR2: SGHNT, YYREEE (reference sequence). The CDR3 spans 15 residues. Losses at the gene ends were 5 bases for V and 5 bases for J; bases not matched to a gene: 10.